The next 4 T cell receptor beta chains were all read from a single sample in a study of blood T cell repertoires in COVID-19. The table came from immunoSEQ multiplex PCR; TCRdb's copy has only in-frame clones and leaves some out. The table has some 51,000 clones, around 88% seen once. Sequenced material: peripheral blood. The receptors derive from a man between 60 and 75 years old with acute or convalescent COVID-19.

J is TRBJ2-3 and V is TRBV19; TRBD1 aligns across 7 bases. V shed 4 bases and J 5 bases; nucleotides not matched to a gene: 9. The CDR3 contains 15 residues. From germline, CDR1 is LNHDA and CDR2 SQIVND (reference sequence). CDR3 protein: CASSTVRQGIDTQYF. In DNA, the CDR3 is TGTGCCAGTAGTACCGTCCGACAGGGAATAGATACGCAGTATTTT.

The gene calls are TRBV4-2 and TRBJ2-1; D gene uncertain. CDR1 is LGHNA and CDR2 is YNFKEQ in the germline V gene. The CDR3 is 16 amino acids. V shed 1 base and J shed 4 bases, with 14 bases lying between them. In DNA, the CDR3 is TGTGCCAGCAGCCAAGTCCTAGGAGCCCCTTACAATGAGCAGTTCTTC. This encodes CASSQVLGAPYNEQFF.

This chain joins TRBV6-1 and TRBJ1-3; D remains unclear. This CDR3 has 15 amino acids. Trimming stripped 1 base from V and 4 bases from J, with 11 bases between. Germline V gene sequence: CDR1 MNHNS, CDR2 SASEGT. The CDR3 protein is CASSEVSQIGNTIYF. The CDR3, as DNA: TGTGCCAGCAGTGAAGTCAGTCAGATCGGAAACACCATATATTTT.

This chain joins TRBV10-3 and TRBJ2-7, with 12 bases that match TRBD2. The CDR3 runs 14 residues. Germline values: CDR1 ENHRY, CDR2 SYGVKD. With 6 bases clipped from V and 7 bases from J, the junction kept 7 bases outside the gene matches. CDR3 sequence (DNA): TGTGCCATCAGGCTAGCGGGGGGGCAGGGGGAGCAGTACTTC. Its protein is CAIRLAGGQGEQYF.